The rows below give T cell receptor beta chains drawn from one sample of a study of CD8 T cells in Susac syndrome. TCRdb re-called the immunoSEQ multiplex PCR reads through MiXCR, storing one row per CDR3 protein. The data hold some 95,000 distinct CDR3 sequences, with roughly 93% observed a single time. Sequencing was carried out using CD8+ T cells from PBMCs. All receptors come from a human donor in good health. CDR3s leave out the opening cysteine and the closing phenylalanine or tryptophan. Each record gives: D gene, V gene, J gene, clone size, CDR3 protein. The D gene is left open where the match is weak. Size is omitted from some rows. Given values are once, few, many or a class for expanded clones.

-	TRBV19	TRBJ2-7	-	ASSISVSLEQY
TRBD1	TRBV29-1	TRBJ2-2	-	SARQGSNTGELF
-	TRBV20-1	TRBJ2-3	-	SARVVDGVITQY
-	TRBV20-1	TRBJ2-3	-	SATSSRGLYTQY
-	TRBV12-3/TRBV12-4	TRBJ2-1	-	ASSPKGGRGNEQF
-	TRBV20-1	TRBJ1-2	-	SAGPRSGYT
-	TRBV7-9	TRBJ1-2	-	ASSAERFYGYT
-	TRBV14	TRBJ1-5	-	ASSQVSGQPQH
-	TRBV12-2	TRBJ1-1	-	ASRSTGETEAF
-	TRBV7-3	TRBJ1-1	-	ASSLNDGTEAF
-	TRBV19	TRBJ2-7	-	ASSSGASYEQY
-	TRBV9	TRBJ1-2	-	ASSNDRSLAYGYT
TRBD2	TRBV2	TRBJ2-3	-	AGPHGRGGLSTDTQY
TRBD2	TRBV2	TRBJ2-4	-	ASRPGGEGWKNIQY
-	TRBV29-1	TRBJ2-7	-	SAIAHGEQY
-	TRBV5-6	TRBJ1-2	-	ARNSREDYGYT
-	TRBV9	TRBJ2-7	once	ASSVRVKETYEQY
TRBD2	TRBV5-8	TRBJ2-5	-	ASSFSGGIQETQY
-	TRBV12-5	TRBJ1-5	-	ASAPPGSDQPQH
TRBD1	TRBV11-2	TRBJ2-7	-	ASSFDTGQGQY
-	TRBV4-2	TRBJ2-2	-	ASRRGLAAGELF
-	TRBV9	TRBJ2-7	-	ASSVGVGGYEQY
-	TRBV3-1	TRBJ2-7	-	ASSQDRQYYEQY
-	TRBV19	TRBJ2-5	few	ASSPGPLWETQY
-	TRBV7-9	TRBJ1-6	-	ASTESSSPLH
-	TRBV2	TRBJ2-3	-	ASSERAVGPY
TRBD2	TRBV5-6	TRBJ2-2	-	ASSLPSGATGELF
-	TRBV3-1	TRBJ2-2	-	ASSPKLSNTGELF
-	TRBV7-2	TRBJ1-5	-	ASSLVRQVDQPQH
-	TRBV6-5	TRBJ2-7	-	ASSYASSSYEQY
TRBD1	TRBV30	TRBJ1-6	-	AWSGTAASPLH
-	TRBV15	TRBJ2-7	-	ATSTNRQSGEQY
TRBD1	TRBV12-3/TRBV12-4	TRBJ1-1	-	ASSTGVEAEAF
-	TRBV5-6	TRBJ2-7	-	ASSLAVGGGSYEQY
-	TRBV30	TRBJ2-1	-	AWSGGVEQF
-	TRBV19	TRBJ2-7	once	ASSIRQDYEQY
-	TRBV15	TRBJ1-2	-	ATSRGNGYT
TRBD2	TRBV19	TRBJ2-1	-	ASNWGTSESNEQF
TRBD2	TRBV20-1	TRBJ2-3	once	SARVERGTSDTQY
TRBD2	TRBV12-3/TRBV12-4	TRBJ2-7	once	ASSPGRGEFYEQY
-	TRBV27	TRBJ2-1	-	ASSLGLAYEQF